Below are 16 T cell receptor beta chains sequenced from a single sample in a study of beta chain features in type 1 diabetes. Their antigens remain unidentified. Regarding the study as a whole: Shortening of TCRB CDR3s, moderate but significant, appeared in all four CD4+ subsets of Type 1 diabetes patients.

Reverse transcribing all isolated RNA meant expressed TCRB transcripts were sequenced. Sequenced by immunoSEQ multiplex PCR; TCRdb stores in-frame clones only, minus some. The data show a few hundred thousand clones, 16% seen once. The sequencing input was naive CD4+ T cells from blood. Every receptor here comes from a man aged 25 to 45 with type 1 diabetes.

In this sample, this clone turned up a few times. The chain links TRBV29-1 to TRBJ2-7; D might be TRBD1 (6 bases). Trimming stripped 6 bases from V and 4 bases from J, with 16 bases between. Germline lookup yields CDR1 SQVTM and CDR2 ANQGSEA. The CDR3 runs to 13 residues. The CDR3 spells CSVITFQGYEQYF. In nucleotides, the CDR3 is TGCAGCGTCATCACCTTTCAGGGGTACGAGCAGTACTTC.

This chain joins TRBV5-4 and TRBJ1-1, with D unclear. Germline assignment: CDR1 SGHNT and CDR2 YYREEE (reference sequence). V was cut by 2 bases and J by 0 bases, with 8 bases left in between. The CDR3 spans 14 residues. CDR3 sequence: CASSLTSMNTEAFF. The CDR3 bases are TGTGCCAGCAGCTTAACCTCCATGAACACTGAAGCTTTCTTT.

The chain links TRBV7-9 to TRBJ2-1; 10 bases are a match to TRBD2. Per the germline V gene, CDR1 is SEHNR and CDR2 is FQNEAQ (reference sequence). V shed 4 bases and J 8 bases; nucleotides not matched to a gene: 8. The CDR3 sequence is 15 residues long. CDR3 protein: CASSSVTSGFDEQFF. The CDR3 DNA follows: TGTGCCAGCAGCTCTGTGACTAGCGGGTTCGATGAGCAGTTCTTC.

The chain couples TRBV10-3 to TRBJ2-5; weak D call: TRBD1 (5 bases). This CDR3 comprises 13 residues. Germline V gives CDR1 ENHRY, CDR2 SYGVKD. Between the trimmed V and J ends, which lost 2 bases and 3 bases, there was a span of 7 bases. This CDR3 is CAISEVREETQYF. CDR3 DNA: TGTGCCATCAGTGAGGTCAGGGAAGAGACCCAGTACTTC.

The chain recombines TRBV18 with TRBJ2-7; 7 nucleotides match TRBD1. CDR3 length: 14 amino acids. CDR1 and CDR2 from the germline V gene are KGHSH and LQKENI. V shed 5 bases, J shed 0 bases, and the junction held 4 bases outside the gene matches. CDR3 protein: CASSAGTASYEQYF. The CDR3 bases are TGTGCCAGCTCAGCCGGGACAGCCTCCTACGAGCAGTACTTC.

CDR3 nucleotide sequence: TGTGCCGTCATGGGTCTTACAGGGGCCAACGTCCTGACTTTC. Its translation: CAVMGLTGANVLTF. This chain uses TRBV28 with TRBJ2-6; no reliable D call. The CDR3 runs to 14 residues. Per the germline V gene, CDR1 is MDHEN and CDR2 is SYDVKM. The V end lost 11 bases, the J end lost 4 bases, and 15 bases lay between the germline ends. The full variable domain, with the rest looked up from reference TRBV28 and TRBJ2-6, is DVKVTQSSRYLVKRTGEKVFLECVQDMDHENMFWYRQDPGLGLRLIYFSYDVKMKEKGDIPEGYSVSREKKERFSLILESASTNQTSMYLCAVMGLTGANVLTFGAGSRLTVL.

There are a few counts of this clone. The V call is TRBV25-1, the J call TRBJ2-4; possibly TRBD1 or TRBD2 for D (5 bases each). The V gene lost 4 bases and the J gene lost 0 bases, with 10 bases spanning the gap. Germline V gene lookup returns CDR1 MGHDK and CDR2 SYGVNS. This CDR3 is built from 15 residues. DNA of the CDR3: TGTGCCAGCAGTGGGGAGCAGGGAGCCAAAAACATTCAGTACTTC. Protein sequence: CASSGEQGAKNIQYF. The entire variable domain, with the rest obtained from reference TRBV25-1 and TRBJ2-4, is as follows: EADIYQTPRYLVIGTGKKITLECSQTMGHDKMYWYQQDPGMELHLIHYSYGVNSTEKGDLSSESTVSRIRTEHFPLTLESARPSHTSQYLCASSGEQGAKNIQYFGAGTRLSVL.

This clone was observed a few times. The genes are TRBV6-1 and TRBJ2-7; 10 nucleotides agree with TRBD1. V shed 7 bases, J shed 1 base, and the junction held 1 base outside the gene matches. CDR1 is MNHNS and CDR2 is SASEGT in the germline V gene. CDR3 length equals 13 residues. The CDR3 spells CASMDRGSYEQYF. In nucleotides, the CDR3 is TGTGCCAGCATGGACAGGGGGTCCTACGAGCAGTACTTC.

The chain joins TRBV7-8 to TRBJ2-1, with D perhaps being TRBD1 or TRBD2 (5 bases each). Germline CDR1 reads SGHVS; CDR2 reads FQNEAQ. This CDR3 has 18 amino acids. The V end lost 5 bases, the J end lost 5 bases, and 25 bases lay between the germline ends. CDR3 in amino acids: CASSLGPGRSSSHNEQFF. The CDR3 DNA reads as TGTGCCAGCAGCCTCGGACCGGGACGATCTTCATCGCACAATGAGCAGTTCTTC. Drawing the rest from reference TRBV7-8 and TRBJ2-1, the complete variable domain is GAGVSQSPRYKVAKRGQDVALRCDPISGHVSLFWYQQALGQGPEFLTYFQNEAQLDKSGLPSDRFFAERPEGSVSTLKIQRTQQEDSAVYLCASSLGPGRSSSHNEQFFGPGTRLTVL.

The sample holds a few counts of this clone. The CDR3, as DNA: TGTGCCACCAGCAGAGGAGCAGATACGCAGTATTTT. It yields the protein CATSRGADTQYF. The V and J genes are TRBV15 and TRBJ2-3, with D unclear. This CDR3 region has 12 residues. The germline V and J ends were trimmed by 1 base and 4 bases, with 3 bases remaining between them. Germline V gives CDR1 LNHNV, CDR2 YYDKDF (reference sequence).

The chain carries TRBV10-3 and TRBJ2-1; TRBD2 might be the D (6 bases). This CDR3 contains 13 residues. The V end was cut by 10 bases, the J end by 10 bases, with 20 bases between. The germline V gene has CDR1 ENHRY and CDR2 SYGVKD. CDR3 amino acids: CATDEPYGGEQFF. CDR3 nucleotide sequence: TGTGCCACTGACGAGCCCTATGGGGGGGAGCAGTTCTTC.

This clone was picked up a small number of times. CDR3 in amino acids: CASSYTPAWAGGIRNEQFF. The CDR3 DNA reads TGTGCCAGCAGTTATACCCCAGCCTGGGCGGGAGGTATTAGGAATGAGCAGTTCTTC. The genes are TRBV27 and TRBJ2-1, with 8 bases lining up with TRBD2. The CDR3 totals 19 residues. Germline lookup yields CDR1 MNHEY and CDR2 SMNVEV (reference sequence). The V and J ends lost 4 bases and 7 bases, in that order; junction bases with no gene match: 21.

This clone was seen a few times. The chain carries TRBV28 and TRBJ2-5; D assignment may be TRBD1 or TRBD2 (5 bases each). Per germline, CDR1 MDHEN and CDR2 SYDVKM. Trimming removed 2 bases from V and 5 bases from J, with 12 bases in between. This CDR3 is built from 14 residues. The CDR3 sequence: CASSLPTGRETQYF. For the CDR3, the DNA is TGTGCCAGCAGTTTACCCACGGGGCGGGAGACCCAGTACTTC.

The chain uses TRBV27 and TRBJ1-2; D uncertain. In germline, CDR1 is MNHEY, CDR2 SMNVEV (reference sequence). V was clipped by 0 bases and J by 5 bases, with 7 bases between them. The CDR3 loop spans 13 amino acids. In DNA form, the CDR3 reads TGTGCCAGCAGTTTATCACTCAGATATGGCTACACCTTC. Protein product: CASSLSLRYGYTF.

This clone was seen only a few times. The same CDR3 can be traced to other DNA sequences in this sample. The rearrangement uses TRBV18 and TRBJ2-5; D is ambiguous. The V gene's germline CDR1 is KGHSH and CDR2 LQKENI. This CDR3 comprises 12 residues. V lost 3 bases, J lost 0 bases, and 2 bases lay in between. CDR3 nucleotide sequence: TGTGCCAGCTCACCGTACCAAGAGACCCAGTACTTC. It is translated as CASSPYQETQYF.

This clone was counted a few times. The chain links TRBV29-1 to TRBJ2-1; the match to TRBD1 covers 10 bases. Trimming cost V 5 bases and J 3 bases; bases outside gene matches: 4. This CDR3 spans 14 amino acids. Germline V gene data show CDR1 as SQVTM and CDR2 as ANQGSEA. CDR3 in DNA: TGCAGCGTTACACGGGACAGGGGCTACAATGAGCAGTTCTTC. Amino acids: CSVTRDRGYNEQFF.